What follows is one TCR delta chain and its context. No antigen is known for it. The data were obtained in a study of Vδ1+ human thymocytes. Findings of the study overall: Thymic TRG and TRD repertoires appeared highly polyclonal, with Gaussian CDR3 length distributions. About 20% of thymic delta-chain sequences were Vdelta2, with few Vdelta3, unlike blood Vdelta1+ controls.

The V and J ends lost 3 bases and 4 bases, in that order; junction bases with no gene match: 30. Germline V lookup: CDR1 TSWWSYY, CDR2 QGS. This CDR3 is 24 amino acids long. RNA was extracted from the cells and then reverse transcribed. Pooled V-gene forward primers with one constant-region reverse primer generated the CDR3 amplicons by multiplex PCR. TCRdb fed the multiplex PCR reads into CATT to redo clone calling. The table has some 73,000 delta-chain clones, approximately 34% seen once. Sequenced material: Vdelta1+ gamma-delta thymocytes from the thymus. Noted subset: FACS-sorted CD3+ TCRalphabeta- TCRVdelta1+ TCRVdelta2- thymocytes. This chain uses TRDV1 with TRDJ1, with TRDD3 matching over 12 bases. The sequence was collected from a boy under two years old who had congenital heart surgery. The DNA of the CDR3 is TGTGCTCTTGGGGACCCAGGGCAGCCTTTCCGCCGTACTACTGGGGGATACTCAAGCGATAAACTCATCTTT. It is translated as CALGDPGQPFRRTTGGYSSDKLIF.